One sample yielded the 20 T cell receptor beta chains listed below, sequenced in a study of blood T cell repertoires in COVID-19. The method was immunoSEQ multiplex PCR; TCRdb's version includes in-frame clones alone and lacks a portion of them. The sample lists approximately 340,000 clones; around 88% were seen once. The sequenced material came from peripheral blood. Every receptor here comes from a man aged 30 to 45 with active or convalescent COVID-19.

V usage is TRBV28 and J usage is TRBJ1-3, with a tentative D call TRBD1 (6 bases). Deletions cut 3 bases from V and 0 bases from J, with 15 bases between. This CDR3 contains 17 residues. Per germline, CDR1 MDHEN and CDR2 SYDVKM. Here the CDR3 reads CASSFTQGHSSGNTIYF. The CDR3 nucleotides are TGTGCCAGCAGTTTTACCCAGGGGCATAGCTCTGGAAACACCATATATTTT.

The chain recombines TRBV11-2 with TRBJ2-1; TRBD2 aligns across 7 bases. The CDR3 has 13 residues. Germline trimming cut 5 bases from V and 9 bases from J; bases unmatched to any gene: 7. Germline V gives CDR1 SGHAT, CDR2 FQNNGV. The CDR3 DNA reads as TGTGCCAGCAGCAACCGACTAGCTTCTGAGCAGTTCTTC. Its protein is CASSNRLASEQFF.

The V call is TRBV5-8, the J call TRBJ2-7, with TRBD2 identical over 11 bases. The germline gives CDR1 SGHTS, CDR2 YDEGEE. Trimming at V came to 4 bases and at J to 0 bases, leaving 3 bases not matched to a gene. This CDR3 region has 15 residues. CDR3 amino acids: CASSLLAGASYEQYF. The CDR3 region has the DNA TGTGCCAGCAGCCTACTAGCGGGGGCCTCCTACGAGCAGTACTTC.

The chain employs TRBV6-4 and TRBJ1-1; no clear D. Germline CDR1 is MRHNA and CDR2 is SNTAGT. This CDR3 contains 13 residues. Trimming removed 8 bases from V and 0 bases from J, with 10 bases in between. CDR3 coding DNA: TGTGCCAGCTCAAAACAGCTGAACACTGAAGCTTTCTTT. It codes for CASSKQLNTEAFF.

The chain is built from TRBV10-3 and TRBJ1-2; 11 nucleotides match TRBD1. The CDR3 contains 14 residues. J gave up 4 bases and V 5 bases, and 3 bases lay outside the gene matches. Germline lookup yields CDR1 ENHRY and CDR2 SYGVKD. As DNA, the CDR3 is TGTGCCATCAGTTCCGGGACAGGGGGCTATGGCTACACCTTC. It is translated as CAISSGTGGYGYTF.

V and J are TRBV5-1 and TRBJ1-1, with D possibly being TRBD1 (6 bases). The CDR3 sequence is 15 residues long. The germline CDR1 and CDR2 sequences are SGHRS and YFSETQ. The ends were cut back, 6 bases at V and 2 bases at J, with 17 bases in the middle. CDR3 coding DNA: TGCGCCAGCACCCCTAATACAGGGATTAACACTGAAGCTTTCTTT. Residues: CASTPNTGINTEAFF.

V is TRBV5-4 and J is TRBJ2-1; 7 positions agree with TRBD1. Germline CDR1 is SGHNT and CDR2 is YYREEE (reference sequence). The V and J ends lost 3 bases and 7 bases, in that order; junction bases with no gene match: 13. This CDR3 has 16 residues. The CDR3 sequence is CASSSSPGQRPNEQFF. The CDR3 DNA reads TGTGCCAGCAGCTCCTCTCCGGGACAGAGACCTAATGAGCAGTTCTTC.

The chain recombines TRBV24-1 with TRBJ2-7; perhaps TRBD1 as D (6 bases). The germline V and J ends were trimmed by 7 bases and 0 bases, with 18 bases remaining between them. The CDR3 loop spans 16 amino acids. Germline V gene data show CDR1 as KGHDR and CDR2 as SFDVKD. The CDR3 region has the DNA TGTGCCACCAGCTTCGGAAGGACAGCGACCTCCTACGAGCAGTACTTC. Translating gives CATSFGRTATSYEQYF.

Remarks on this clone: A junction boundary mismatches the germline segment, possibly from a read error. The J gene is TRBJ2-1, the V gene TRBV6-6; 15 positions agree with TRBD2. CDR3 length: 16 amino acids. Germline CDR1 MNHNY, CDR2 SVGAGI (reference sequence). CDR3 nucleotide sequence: TGTGCCAGCAGTTACGCCGGACTAGCGGGAGGGCCGCCGAGGGTCTTC. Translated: CASSYAGLAGGPPRVF.

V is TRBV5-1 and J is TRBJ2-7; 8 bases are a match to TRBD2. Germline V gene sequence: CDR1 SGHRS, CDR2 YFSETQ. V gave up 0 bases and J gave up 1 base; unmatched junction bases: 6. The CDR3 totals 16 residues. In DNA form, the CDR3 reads TGCGCCAGCAGCTTGGGGGCTAGCGGGCTATCCTACGAGCAGTACTTC. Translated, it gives CASSLGASGLSYEQYF.

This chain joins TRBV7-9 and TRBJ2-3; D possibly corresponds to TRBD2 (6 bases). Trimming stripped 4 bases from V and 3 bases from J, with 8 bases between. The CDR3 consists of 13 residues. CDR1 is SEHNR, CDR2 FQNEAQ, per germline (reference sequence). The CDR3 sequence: CASSSSATDTQYF. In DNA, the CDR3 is TGTGCCAGCAGCTCTAGCGCTACAGATACGCAGTATTTT.

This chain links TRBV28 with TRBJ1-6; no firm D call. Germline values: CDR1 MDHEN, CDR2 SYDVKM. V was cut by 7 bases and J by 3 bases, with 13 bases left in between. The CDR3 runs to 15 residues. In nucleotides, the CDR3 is TGTGCCAGCATCGAAAAAGGAGACTATAATTCACCCCTCCACTTT. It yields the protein CASIEKGDYNSPLHF.

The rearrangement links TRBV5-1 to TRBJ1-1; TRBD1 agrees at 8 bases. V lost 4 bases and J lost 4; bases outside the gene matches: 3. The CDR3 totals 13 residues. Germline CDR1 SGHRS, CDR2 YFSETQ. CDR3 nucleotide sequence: TGCGCCAGCAGCGGAACAGGGGGCACTGAAGCTTTCTTT. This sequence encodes CASSGTGGTEAFF.

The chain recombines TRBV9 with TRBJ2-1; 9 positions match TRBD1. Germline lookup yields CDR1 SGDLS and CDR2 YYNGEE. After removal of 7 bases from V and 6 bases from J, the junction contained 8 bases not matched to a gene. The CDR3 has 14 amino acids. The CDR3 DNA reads TGTGCCAGCTCTTACCGGGACAGGGTCAATGAGCAGTTCTTC. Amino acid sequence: CASSYRDRVNEQFF.

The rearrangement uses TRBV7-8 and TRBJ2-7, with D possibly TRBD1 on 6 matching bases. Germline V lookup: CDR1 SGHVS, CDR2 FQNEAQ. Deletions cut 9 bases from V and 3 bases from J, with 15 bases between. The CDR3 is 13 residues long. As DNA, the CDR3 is TGTGCCAGTAGCATGGGACAACTCTACGAGCAGTACTTC. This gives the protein CASSMGQLYEQYF.

CDR3 amino acids: CASSLSPRGRDTGELFF. CDR3 DNA: TGTGCCAGCAGCTTATCCCCCCGAGGGCGCGACACCGGGGAGCTGTTTTTT. V is TRBV7-2 and J is TRBJ2-2; TRBD2 is a possible D gene (5 bases). From germline, CDR1 is SGHTA and CDR2 FQGNSA. V lost 2 bases to trimming and J lost 3 bases, with 16 bases between them. This CDR3 region has 17 residues.

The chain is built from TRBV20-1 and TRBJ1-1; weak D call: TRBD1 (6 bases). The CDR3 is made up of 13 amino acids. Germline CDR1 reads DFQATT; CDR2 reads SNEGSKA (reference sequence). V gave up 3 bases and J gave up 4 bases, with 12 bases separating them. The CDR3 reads CSASGGGGTEAFF. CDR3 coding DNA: TGCAGTGCTAGTGGTGGGGGCGGCACTGAAGCTTTCTTT.

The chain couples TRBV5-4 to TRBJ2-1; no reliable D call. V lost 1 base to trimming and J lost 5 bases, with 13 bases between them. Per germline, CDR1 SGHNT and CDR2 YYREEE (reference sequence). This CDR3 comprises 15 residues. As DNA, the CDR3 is TGTGCCAGCAGCTTGTGGGCAGTTCGTAACAATGAGCAGTTCTTC. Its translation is CASSLWAVRNNEQFF.

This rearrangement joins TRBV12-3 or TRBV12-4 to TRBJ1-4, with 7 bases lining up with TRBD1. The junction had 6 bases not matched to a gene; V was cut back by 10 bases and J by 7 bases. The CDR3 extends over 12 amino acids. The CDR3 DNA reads TGTGCCACCTCAAGGGACAGTGAAAAACTGTTTTTT. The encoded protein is CATSRDSEKLFF.

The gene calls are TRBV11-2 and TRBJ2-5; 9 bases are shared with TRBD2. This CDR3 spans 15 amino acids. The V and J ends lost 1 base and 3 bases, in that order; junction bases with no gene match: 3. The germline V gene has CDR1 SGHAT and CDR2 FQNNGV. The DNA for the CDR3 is TGTGCCAGCAGCTTAGGTATAGCGGGAGAAGAGACCCAGTACTTC. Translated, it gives CASSLGIAGEETQYF.